This T cell receptor (beta chain) was sequenced during a study of cytomegalovirus exposure and HLA in healthy donors. Study outcomes and limitations: The classifier, whose performance was assessed in both the original and validation cohorts, reportedly diagnosed cytomegalovirus status with high specificity and sensitivity.

The CDR3 consists of 14 residues. CDR1 is MGHRA and CDR2 is YSYEKL in the germline V gene. V was trimmed by 1 base and J by 3 bases, leaving 7 bases between them. The repertoire was sequenced with immunoSEQ multiplex PCR; TCRdb's copy has only in-frame clones and lacks some. This sample has 130,000 to 150,000 clones, with roughly 87% found just once. To note about this clone: Its antigen is still unknown.

The source of this sequence is a young man in good health and CMV-seropositive. V and J are TRBV4-1 and TRBJ2-4, with TRBD2 as a possible D gene (5 bases). Sequencing used PBMCs. CDR3: CASSQVRGKNIQYF. In DNA form, the CDR3 reads TGCGCCAGCAGCCAAGTTCGGGGCAAAAACATTCAGTACTTC.